These 25 T cell receptor beta chains were sequenced from one sample in a study of OX40 agonist ivuxolimab in advanced cancers. Only in-frame clones appear in the TCRdb table, and some are missing; sequencing was by immunoSEQ multiplex PCR. The sample has about 28,000 clones, 86% seen once. The starting material was CD4+ or CD8+ T cells sorted from blood, obtained in a trial of the OX40 agonist ivuxolimab. The receptors stem from an adult with an advanced solid tumor such as melanoma, head and neck, liver or kidney cancer.

This chain joins TRBV5-6 and TRBJ2-5; D might be TRBD1 (5 bases). Gene TRBJ2-7 matches the end of the DNA better, so the J call may be wrong. The germline CDR1 and CDR2 sequences are SGHDT and YYEEEE. The CDR3 is 13 amino acids. The CDR3 reads CASSPTSRGEQYF. DNA for the CDR3: TGTGCCAGCAGCCCGACCAGTAGGGGCGAGCAGTACTTC.

The rearrangement links TRBV2 to TRBJ2-3, with 11 bases that match TRBD2. J gave up 2 bases and V 6 bases, and 7 bases lay outside the gene matches. The germline gives CDR1 SNHLY, CDR2 FYNNEI. The CDR3 covers 16 residues. The CDR3 protein is CASSHLLAGVTDTQYF. CDR3 bases: TGTGCCAGCAGCCACCTACTAGCGGGGGTCACAGATACGCAGTATTTT.

The chain links TRBV15 to TRBJ2-7, with TRBD2 as a possible D gene (6 bases). CDR1 LNHNV and CDR2 YYDKDF come from the germline V gene (reference sequence). The CDR3 contains 14 residues. V lost 3 bases to trimming and J lost 0 bases, with 9 bases between them. CDR3 protein: CATSSLGGSYEQYF. The CDR3 DNA follows: TGTGCCACCAGCAGCCTCGGGGGCTCCTACGAGCAGTACTTC.

This clone is a singleton in its sample. The V call is TRBV7-6, the J call TRBJ2-7; D remains ambiguous. Trimming removed 1 base at V and 0 bases at J, with 7 bases between. There are 14 residues in the CDR3. CDR1 and CDR2 (germline): SGHVS, FNYEAQ. CDR3 loop: CASSLEISSYEQYF. Written as DNA, the CDR3 is TGTGCCAGCAGCTTAGAGATTTCCTCCTACGAGCAGTACTTC. The whole variable domain, remainder taken from reference TRBV7-6 and TRBJ2-7, is GAGVSQSPRYKVTKRGQDVALRCDPISGHVSLYWYRQALGQGPEFLTYFNYEAQQDKSGLPNDRFSAERPEGSISTLTIQRTEQRDSAMYRCASSLEISSYEQYFGPGTRLTVT.

J is TRBJ2-4 and V is TRBV5-5; D not resolved. V was cut by 4 bases and J by 0 bases, with 14 bases left in between. The CDR3 is made up of 16 amino acids. Looked up from germline, CDR1 is SGHKS and CDR2 is YYEKEE (reference sequence). The CDR3 DNA reads TGTGCCAGCAGCCGAGATGGGCGGCTAGCCAAAAACATTCAGTACTTC. Translation gives CASSRDGRLAKNIQYF.

The genes are TRBV2 and TRBJ2-1; the D gene is possibly TRBD2 (5 bases). Germline CDR1 SNHLY, CDR2 FYNNEI. Trimming left V 1 base short and J 9 bases short, with 7 bases between. CDR3 length: 12 amino acids. CDR3 nucleotide sequence: TGTGCCAGCAGTGAAGGAGGGTCTGAGCAGTTCTTC. Translation gives CASSEGGSEQFF. Using reference TRBV2 and TRBJ2-1 for the parts outside the CDR3, the full variable domain is EPEVTQTPSHQVTQMGQEVILRCVPISNHLYFYWYRQILGQKVEFLVSFYNNEISEKSEIFDDQFSVERPDGSNFTLKIRSTKLEDSAMYFCASSEGGSEQFFGPGTRLTVL.

The genes are TRBV5-1 and TRBJ2-3; D is possibly TRBD2 (5 bases). V shed 0 bases and J shed 5 bases, with 7 bases lying between them. In germline, CDR1 is SGHRS, CDR2 YFSETQ. There are 13 residues in the CDR3. The CDR3 DNA is TGCGCCAGCAGCTTGGGTAGCGTAGATACGCAGTATTTT. It specifies CASSLGSVDTQYF.

The chain recombines TRBV6-5 with TRBJ2-7, with a possible D match to TRBD2 (6 bases). Germline assignment: CDR1 MNHEY and CDR2 SVGAGI. The CDR3 runs 13 residues. V lost 2 bases, J lost 3 bases, and 8 bases lay in between. In DNA form, the CDR3 reads TGTGCCAGCAGTTACCGGAGGGGCTACGAGCAGTACTTC. Protein: CASSYRRGYEQYF.

This chain's CDR3 is CASGPNTGQPFAFF. The CDR3 bases are TGTGCCAGCGGCCCTAACACGGGACAGCCTTTTGCTTTCTTT. This chain connects TRBV11-2 to TRBJ1-1; TRBD1 matches at 7 bases. The J segment lost 11 bases and the V segment lost 8 bases, leaving 17 bases of the junction unmatched. The CDR3 sequence is 14 residues long. Per germline, CDR1 SGHAT and CDR2 FQNNGV.

J is TRBJ2-1 and V is TRBV29-1; D possibly matches TRBD1 or TRBD2 (7 bases each). Germline CDR1 SQVTM, CDR2 ANQGSEA. This CDR3 is built from 14 residues. Trimming stripped 3 bases from V and 4 bases from J, with 13 bases between. CDR3 bases: TGCAGCGTTGACAGCGGGACAGCTTACAATGAGCAGTTCTTC. Translated: CSVDSGTAYNEQFF.

The chain uses TRBV4-1 and TRBJ2-5; the D call may be TRBD1 or TRBD2 (5 bases each). Germline V gives CDR1 MGHRA, CDR2 YSYEKL. V was clipped by 2 bases and J by 2 bases, with 9 bases between them. CDR3 length: 14 residues. CDR3 sequence: CASSQSWGQETQYF. CDR3 sequence (DNA): TGCGCCAGCAGCCAATCTTGGGGGCAAGAGACCCAGTACTTC.

This clone was observed a single time. V gene TRBV20-1 combines with J gene TRBJ2-5; unclear D gene. The length of the CDR3 is 10 residues. Germline values: CDR1 DFQATT, CDR2 SNEGSKA (reference sequence). Trimming took 3 bases from V and 5 from J, leaving 4 bases between them. The CDR3: CSARLETQYF. CDR3 in DNA: TGCAGTGCTAGGTTGGAGACCCAGTACTTC.

V is TRBV6-6 and J is TRBJ2-7; D remains unclear. Germline lookup yields CDR1 MNHNY and CDR2 SVGAGI (reference sequence). The CDR3 contains 13 residues. Trimming took 4 bases from V and 6 from J, leaving 13 bases between them. The CDR3 nucleotides are TGTGCCAGCAGTTCAAATGTTGGTTTCGAGCAGTACTTC. Encoded protein: CASSSNVGFEQYF.

J is TRBJ2-1 and V is TRBV28; unclear D gene. The germline V gene encodes CDR1 MDHEN and CDR2 SYDVKM. V shed 1 base and J shed 5 bases, with 3 bases lying between them. The CDR3 totals 12 residues. The CDR3 spells CASSLSNNEQFF. CDR3 bases: TGTGCCAGCAGTTTATCCAACAATGAGCAGTTCTTC.

The rearrangement links TRBV2 to TRBJ2-1; 9 positions match TRBD2. The germline gives CDR1 SNHLY, CDR2 FYNNEI. CDR3 length equals 20 residues. V was pared by 2 bases and J by 5 bases, with 19 bases of the junction left unmatched. The CDR3 here is CASSEMLSVIAGDRNNEQFF. Here the CDR3 DNA reads TGTGCCAGCAGTGAAATGTTGTCTGTAATAGCGGGAGACCGGAACAATGAGCAGTTCTTC.

This chain links TRBV27 with TRBJ2-1; 10 nucleotides align to TRBD2. The CDR3 has 15 residues. Trimming took 6 bases from V and 2 from J; bases not matched to a gene: 4. Germline CDR1 is MNHEY and CDR2 is SMNVEV (reference sequence). CDR3 in DNA: TGTGCCAGCAGCATAGCGGGAGGCCCCTACAATGAGCAGTTCTTC. Translated, it gives CASSIAGGPYNEQFF.

CDR3 nucleotides: TGTGCCAGCAGTGAGAGGCCTGAGCAGTACTTC. Protein: CASSERPEQYF. The chain couples TRBV2 to TRBJ2-7, with no clear D. V was shortened by 3 bases and J by 7 bases, with 7 bases between the two germline ends. The CDR3 is 11 amino acids. Germline V gene lookup returns CDR1 SNHLY and CDR2 FYNNEI.

CDR3 sequence: CASSESGRSGNEQFF. DNA for the CDR3: TGCGCCAGCAGTGAGAGCGGGAGATCTGGAAATGAGCAGTTCTTC. The J gene is TRBJ2-1, the V gene TRBV10-1; TRBD2 matches at 8 bases. CDR3 size: 15 residues. V trimming: 2 bases; J trimming: 7 bases; junction bases outside the gene matches: 7. CDR1 is WNHNN and CDR2 is SYGVQD in the germline V gene (reference sequence).

This chain connects TRBV6-5 to TRBJ1-1; 9 positions match TRBD1. Germline V lookup: CDR1 MNHEY, CDR2 SVGAGI. V was pared by 6 bases and J by 4 bases, with 6 bases of the junction left unmatched. This CDR3 has 14 amino acids. CDR3: CASRTGGGGTEAFF. CDR3 in DNA: TGTGCCAGCAGGACAGGGGGTGGAGGCACTGAAGCTTTCTTT.

The chain combines TRBV5-5 with TRBJ2-5; D might be TRBD1 (6 bases). The CDR3 runs to 15 residues. Deletions cut 1 base from V and 6 bases from J, with 16 bases between. Germline loops: CDR1 SGHKS, CDR2 YYEKEE (reference sequence). CDR3 bases: TGTGCCAGCAGCTTGTGGACAGAGGCGAAAAAGACCCAGTACTTC. This encodes CASSLWTEAKKTQYF. The whole variable domain, filled in from reference TRBV5-5 and TRBJ2-5, reads DAGVTQSPTHLIKTRGQQVTLRCSPISGHKSVSWYQQVLGQGPQFIFQYYEKEERGRGNFPDRFSARQFPNYSSELNVNALLLGDSALYLCASSLWTEAKKTQYFGPGTRLLVL.

The chain employs TRBV6-6 and TRBJ2-7; D possibly uses TRBD1 or TRBD2 (5 bases each). Per the germline V gene, CDR1 is MNHNY and CDR2 is SVGAGI (reference sequence). Between the trimmed V and J ends, which lost 5 bases and 3 bases, there was a span of 14 bases. The CDR3 is 14 residues long. CDR3 sequence reads: CASSLGAQGYEQYF. CDR3 nucleotide sequence: TGTGCCAGCAGTCTCGGGGCCCAGGGCTACGAGCAGTACTTC.

V gene TRBV5-5 combines with J gene TRBJ2-2; weak D call: TRBD1 (5 bases). Germline CDR1 SGHKS, CDR2 YYEKEE (reference sequence). The CDR3 totals 16 residues. V lost 0 bases and J 7 bases, leaving 16 bases between the germline ends. This CDR3 is CASSLGAAGFGGELFF. CDR3 nucleotide sequence: TGTGCCAGCAGCTTGGGGGCTGCAGGGTTTGGCGGGGAGCTGTTTTTT.

The gene calls are TRBV4-1 and TRBJ2-7; TRBD2 is a possible D gene (6 bases). Looked up from germline, CDR1 is MGHRA and CDR2 is YSYEKL. The CDR3 has 17 residues. V was cut by 0 bases and J by 3 bases, with 18 bases left in between. The CDR3 protein is CASSQEGPRESRYEQYF. CDR3 DNA sequence: TGCGCCAGCAGCCAAGAGGGGCCCCGGGAGTCCCGCTACGAGCAGTACTTC.

The DNA of the CDR3 is TGTGCCAGCAGTGTGATAGGGGACAGAAGCTACAATGAGCAGTTCTTC. It translates to CASSVIGDRSYNEQFF. The chain carries TRBV5-4 and TRBJ2-1; 7 positions match TRBD1. Unmatched junction bases numbered 11, after V lost 5 bases and J lost 3 bases. Germline CDR1 is SGHNT and CDR2 is YYREEE (reference sequence). The CDR3 covers 16 residues.

This chain connects TRBV4-1 to TRBJ1-5, with 10 positions matching TRBD1. The CDR3 loop spans 17 amino acids. CDR1 MGHRA and CDR2 YSYEKL come from the germline V gene. V shed 0 bases and J 4 bases; nucleotides not matched to a gene: 6. The CDR3 protein is CASSQDGPGQGNQPQHF. The CDR3 region has the DNA TGCGCCAGCAGCCAAGATGGTCCGGGACAGGGGAATCAGCCCCAGCATTTT.